This passage covers 30 T cell receptor beta chains from one sample sequenced in a study of neoadjuvant nivolumab and ipilimumab in lung cancer. The repertoire was sequenced with immunoSEQ multiplex PCR; TCRdb's copy has only in-frame clones and lacks some. The sample lists 24,000 or so clones, 80% occurring once. The sequences come from peripheral blood, collected before neoadjuvant nivolumab, alone or with ipilimumab. The receptors originated from an adult with non-small cell lung cancer.

CDR3 in DNA: TGTGCCATCAGACCGGACGGGCTTTACACTGAAGCTTTCTTT. This codes for CAIRPDGLYTEAFF. The V gene is TRBV10-3, the J gene TRBJ1-1; no clear D. Germline values: CDR1 ENHRY, CDR2 SYGVKD. The length of the CDR3 is 14 residues. V lost 6 bases and J lost 3, with 14 bases in between.

The chain uses TRBV19 and TRBJ2-5; TRBD1 matches at 12 bases. With 9 bases clipped from V and 4 bases from J, the junction kept 6 bases outside the gene matches. This CDR3 is built from 14 residues. Germline lookup yields CDR1 LNHDA and CDR2 SQIVND (reference sequence). DNA of the CDR3: TGTGCCAGCCGGGACAGGGGGCGAGGAGAGACCCAGTACTTC. It encodes CASRDRGRGETQYF.

The count of this clone is one. The rearrangement links TRBV6-5 to TRBJ1-6; possibly TRBD1 for D (5 bases). The CDR3 is 15 residues long. In germline, CDR1 is MNHEY, CDR2 SVGAGI. V lost 4 bases to trimming and J lost 7 bases, with 14 bases between them. The chain's CDR3 is CASSSAQGNNSPLHF. CDR3 coding DNA: TGTGCCAGCAGTTCCGCCCAGGGTAACAATTCACCCCTCCACTTT.

The chain has TRBV2 and TRBJ1-6; weak D call: TRBD1 (5 bases). CDR1 SNHLY and CDR2 FYNNEI come from the germline V gene. The V end was cut by 6 bases, the J end by 10 bases, with 16 bases between. The CDR3 spans 14 residues. CDR3 region: CASSPPGMWSPLHF. The DNA for the CDR3 is TGTGCCAGCAGCCCCCCAGGGATGTGGTCACCCCTCCACTTT.

The chain joins TRBV6-1 to TRBJ1-5; no firm D call. CDR3 size: 11 residues. V lost 1 base and J lost 7, with 2 bases in between. Per the germline V gene, CDR1 is MNHNS and CDR2 is SASEGT. DNA for the CDR3: TGTGCCAGCAGTGAAGGACAGCCCCAGCATTTT. Its translation: CASSEGQPQHF.

This clone has only one observation. This rearrangement joins TRBV5-4 to TRBJ2-2; 9 bases map to TRBD1. From germline, CDR1 is SGHNT and CDR2 YYREEE (reference sequence). The V and J ends lost 3 bases and 4 bases, in that order; junction bases with no gene match: 4. This CDR3 comprises 15 residues. This CDR3 is CASSSGQGSTGELFF. CDR3 DNA sequence: TGTGCCAGCAGCTCCGGACAGGGGAGCACCGGGGAGCTGTTTTTT.

The chain links TRBV18 to TRBJ2-1; 8 nucleotides align to TRBD1. The CDR3 covers 13 residues. The germline V gene has CDR1 KGHSH and CDR2 LQKENI. Trimming removed 3 bases from V and 8 bases from J; junction bases left unmatched: 3. The CDR3 DNA follows: TGTGCCAGCTCACCCGACAGGGGCTATGAGCAGTTCTTC. Translated: CASSPDRGYEQFF.

The gene calls are TRBV11-3 and TRBJ2-1; 8 bases match TRBD1. After removal of 0 bases from V and 6 bases from J, the junction contained 1 base not matched to a gene. Germline values: CDR1 SGHNT, CDR2 YENEEA. The CDR3 sequence is 14 residues long. This CDR3 is CASSLEGQANEQFF. The CDR3 bases are TGTGCCAGCAGCTTAGAGGGACAGGCCAATGAGCAGTTCTTC.

The chain carries TRBV7-9 and TRBJ1-1; D not resolved. Trimming stripped 0 bases from V and 5 bases from J, with 4 bases between. The CDR3 consists of 12 residues. Germline CDR1 reads SEHNR; CDR2 reads FQNEAQ (reference sequence). The CDR3 DNA is TGTGCCAGCAGCTTAGCGGGGACTGAAGCTTTCTTT. It encodes CASSLAGTEAFF.

The gene calls are TRBV5-6 and TRBJ1-4, with D possibly being TRBD1 (6 bases). The CDR3 runs to 15 residues. In germline, CDR1 is SGHDT, CDR2 YYEEEE. V gave up 3 bases and J gave up 0 bases, with 9 bases separating them. CDR3 coding DNA: TGTGCCAGCAGCTACAGGACAGCAACTAATGAAAAACTGTTTTTT. This gives the protein CASSYRTATNEKLFF.

The chain links TRBV2 to TRBJ2-5; 10 bases fit TRBD1. This CDR3 contains 15 residues. CDR1 and CDR2 (germline): SNHLY, FYNNEI. Losses at the gene ends were 7 bases for V and 4 bases for J; bases not matched to a gene: 9. The CDR3 spells CASNKRTGGRETQYF. The CDR3 DNA sequence: TGTGCCAGCAACAAAAGGACAGGGGGTCGAGAGACCCAGTACTTC.

This rearrangement joins TRBV5-5 to TRBJ2-3; unclear D gene. V dropped 4 bases and J dropped 2 bases, with 8 bases sitting between them. The CDR3 is made up of 13 amino acids. CDR1 is SGHKS and CDR2 is YYEKEE in the germline V gene (reference sequence). The CDR3 loop reads CASSRRNTDTQYF. The CDR3 DNA reads TGTGCCAGCAGCAGACGGAACACAGATACGCAGTATTTT.

This rearrangement joins TRBV4-1 to TRBJ1-6; D perhaps matches TRBD1 (5 bases). Trimming took off 5 bases at V and 10 bases at J, with 15 bases between the two ends. In germline, CDR1 is MGHRA, CDR2 YSYEKL. The CDR3 is made up of 14 amino acids. The CDR3 loop reads CASSLGGAGSPLHF. The CDR3 DNA follows: TGCGCCAGCAGCTTGGGAGGGGCAGGATCACCCCTCCACTTT.

The DNA of the CDR3 is TGTGCCATCAGCCTCGGCGCGGGGGTAGGGAATTCACCCCTCCACTTT. It is translated as CAISLGAGVGNSPLHF. The genes are TRBV10-3 and TRBJ1-6, with D possibly TRBD1 on 5 matching bases. Trimming cost V 6 bases and J 7 bases, with 19 bases left between them. This CDR3 comprises 16 residues. Looked up from germline, CDR1 is ENHRY and CDR2 is SYGVKD.

V and J are TRBV4-1 and TRBJ2-7; weak D call: TRBD2 (6 bases). Germline V gene data show CDR1 as MGHRA and CDR2 as YSYEKL. The CDR3 is made up of 14 amino acids. Trimming stripped 4 bases from V and 2 bases from J, with 12 bases between. CDR3 loop: CASSLPGGPYEQYF. CDR3 nucleotides: TGCGCCAGCAGCCTTCCCGGAGGGCCCTACGAGCAGTACTTC.

DNA for the CDR3: TGTGCCAGCAGCATATCTCGCCACAAACTCCTTCGAAGCTCCTACGAGCAGTACTTC. Translated, it gives CASSISRHKLLRSSYEQYF. V gene TRBV7-6 combines with J gene TRBJ2-7, with unresolved D. Germline-derived CDR1 and CDR2 are SGHVS and FNYEAQ. The CDR3 is 19 amino acids. Trimming removed 5 bases from V and 0 bases from J, with 26 bases in between.

The chain joins TRBV4-1 to TRBJ1-5, with TRBD1 as a possible D gene (5 bases). V dropped 2 bases and J dropped 8 bases, with 13 bases sitting between them. CDR1 and CDR2 (germline): MGHRA, YSYEKL. The CDR3 covers 14 residues. The CDR3 DNA reads as TGCGCCAGCAGCCAAAATTTCGGGGGAGAGCCCCAGCATTTT. It codes for CASSQNFGGEPQHF.

CDR3 in DNA: TGTGCCAGTAGTAGTCTAGCAGGGCGAACCCCTTACAATGAGCAGTTCTTC. It specifies CASSSLAGRTPYNEQFF. The chain joins TRBV19 to TRBJ2-1, with D perhaps matching TRBD1 or TRBD2 (5 bases each). The V gene lost 4 bases and the J gene lost 4 bases, with 20 bases spanning the gap. CDR3 size: 17 residues. Germline values: CDR1 LNHDA, CDR2 SQIVND (reference sequence).

J is TRBJ2-6 and V is TRBV29-1; tentatively, D is TRBD2 (7 bases). The germline V and J ends were trimmed by 1 base and 3 bases, with 13 bases remaining between them. The length of the CDR3 is 16 residues. The V gene's germline CDR1 is SQVTM and CDR2 ANQGSEA. As DNA, the CDR3 is TGCAGCGTTGAAGCGGGGGGCTGGCTTGGGGCCAACGTCCTGACTTTC. This gives the protein CSVEAGGWLGANVLTF.

The chain recombines TRBV5-1 with TRBJ1-4, with no clear D. The length of the CDR3 is 15 residues. Germline values: CDR1 SGHRS, CDR2 YFSETQ. The V end lost 3 bases, the J end lost 1 base, and 10 bases lay between the germline ends. The CDR3 sequence is CASSSIGLTNEKLFF. CDR3 in DNA: TGCGCCAGCAGCTCAATAGGACTAACTAATGAAAAACTGTTTTTT. The full variable domain, rest sourced from reference TRBV5-1 and TRBJ1-4, is KAGVTQTPRYLIKTRGQQVTLSCSPISGHRSVSWYQQTPGQGLQFLFEYFSETQRNKGNFPGRFSGRQFSNSRSEMNVSTLELGDSALYLCASSSIGLTNEKLFFGSGTQLSVL.

V is TRBV11-2 and J is TRBJ2-3, with 7 bases fitting TRBD1. The junction had 7 bases not matched to a gene; V was cut back by 5 bases and J by 2 bases. This CDR3 has 15 amino acids. Germline-derived CDR1 and CDR2 are SGHAT and FQNNGV. The CDR3 sequence: CASSRTGTDTDTQYF. CDR3 in DNA: TGTGCCAGCAGCCGGACGGGGACAGACACAGATACGCAGTATTTT.

The rearrangement uses TRBV14 and TRBJ1-1; no definite D call. V was cut by 4 bases and J by 1 base, with 13 bases left in between. CDR3 length: 15 residues. Germline CDR1 SGHDN, CDR2 FVKESK. The CDR3 protein is CASSPFRGSNTEAFF. CDR3 DNA: TGTGCCAGCAGCCCTTTCAGAGGGTCGAACACTGAAGCTTTCTTT.

The chain is built from TRBV29-1 and TRBJ2-5; TRBD1 might be the D (6 bases). Germline-derived CDR1 and CDR2 are SQVTM and ANQGSEA. The CDR3 sequence is 14 residues long. V was pared by 7 bases and J by 0 bases, with 15 bases between. DNA of the CDR3: TGCAGCGCCGTTGACAGGCGCAACCAAGAGACCCAGTACTTC. It specifies CSAVDRRNQETQYF.

The chain is built from TRBV4-1 and TRBJ1-5; no firm D call. Between the trimmed V and J ends, which lost 0 bases and 0 bases, there was a span of 15 bases. CDR3 length: 18 residues. CDR1 is MGHRA, CDR2 YSYEKL, per germline. The CDR3 reads CASSQDLSGKLSNQPQHF. The CDR3 region has the DNA TGCGCCAGCAGCCAAGATCTTTCGGGGAAACTTAGCAATCAGCCCCAGCATTTT.

This clone was detected a few times. The V call is TRBV6-6, the J call TRBJ2-7; TRBD2 matches 7 bases. Germline V gene data show CDR1 as MNHNY and CDR2 as SVGAGI (reference sequence). This CDR3 has 13 amino acids. The V segment lost 4 bases and the J segment 4 bases; nucleotides outside the gene matches: 4. The DNA of the CDR3 is TGTGCCAGCAGTTCGAGAGCGGGGTACGAGCAGTACTTC. Its translation is CASSSRAGYEQYF.

Judged by abundance, this clone is large. The chain carries TRBV5-1 and TRBJ2-7; 10 bases agree with TRBD1. This CDR3 region has 15 residues. Germline trimming cut 3 bases from V and 2 bases from J; bases unmatched to any gene: 5. Per the germline V gene, CDR1 is SGHRS and CDR2 is YFSETQ. The CDR3 DNA is TGCGCCAGCAGCTCGGGACAGGGGATTACCTACGAGCAGTACTTC. It translates to CASSSGQGITYEQYF.

Written as DNA, the CDR3 is TGTGCCAGCAGCCCCGGACAGGATTCGTACCAAGAGACCCAGTACTTC. It codes for CASSPGQDSYQETQYF. The genes are TRBV5-6 and TRBJ2-5; 7 positions agree with TRBD1. CDR1 is SGHDT, CDR2 YYEEEE, per germline. The CDR3 is 16 amino acids. V was pared by 4 bases and J by 0 bases, with 9 bases of the junction left unmatched.

This chain uses TRBV5-1 with TRBJ1-3, with a possible D match to TRBD1 (5 bases). Germline CDR1 is SGHRS and CDR2 is YFSETQ. Trimming pared 4 bases from V and 2 bases from J, leaving 13 bases between. This CDR3 is 15 amino acids long. The DNA for the CDR3 is TGCGCCAGCAGCCTAGGGACGGCGACTGGAAACACCATATATTTT. Translating gives CASSLGTATGNTIYF.

With respect to this clone: This sample includes further DNA sequences coding for the same CDR3. The chain joins TRBV5-1 to TRBJ2-2, with D possibly called TRBD1 or TRBD2 (6 bases each). Trimming left V 0 bases short and J 2 bases short, with 8 bases between. Germline V gene data show CDR1 as SGHRS and CDR2 as YFSETQ. The CDR3 contains 15 residues. CDR3 protein: CASSLEGGNTGELFF. Here the CDR3 DNA reads TGCGCCAGCAGCTTGGAGGGGGGAAACACCGGGGAGCTGTTTTTT.

J is TRBJ2-5 and V is TRBV5-5; perhaps TRBD1 as D (5 bases). Between the trimmed V and J ends, which lost 0 bases and 5 bases, there was a span of 14 bases. The CDR3 extends over 15 amino acids. CDR1 and CDR2 from the germline V gene are SGHKS and YYEKEE (reference sequence). CDR3 sequence (DNA): TGTGCCAGCAGCTTGGCGCAGGGTCGGTTTGAGACCCAGTACTTC. It codes for CASSLAQGRFETQYF.